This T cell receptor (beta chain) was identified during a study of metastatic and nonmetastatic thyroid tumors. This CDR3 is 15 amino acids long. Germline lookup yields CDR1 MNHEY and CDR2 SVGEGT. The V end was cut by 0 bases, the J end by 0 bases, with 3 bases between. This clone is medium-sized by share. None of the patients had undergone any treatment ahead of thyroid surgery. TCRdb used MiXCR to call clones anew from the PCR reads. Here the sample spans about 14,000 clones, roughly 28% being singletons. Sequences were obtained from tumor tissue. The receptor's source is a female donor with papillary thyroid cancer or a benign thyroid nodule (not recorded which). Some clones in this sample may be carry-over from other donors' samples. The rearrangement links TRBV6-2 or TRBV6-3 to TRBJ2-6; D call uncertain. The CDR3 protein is CASSYSDSGANVLTF. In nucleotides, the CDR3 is TGTGCCAGCAGTTACTCGGACTCTGGGGCCAACGTCCTGACTTTC.